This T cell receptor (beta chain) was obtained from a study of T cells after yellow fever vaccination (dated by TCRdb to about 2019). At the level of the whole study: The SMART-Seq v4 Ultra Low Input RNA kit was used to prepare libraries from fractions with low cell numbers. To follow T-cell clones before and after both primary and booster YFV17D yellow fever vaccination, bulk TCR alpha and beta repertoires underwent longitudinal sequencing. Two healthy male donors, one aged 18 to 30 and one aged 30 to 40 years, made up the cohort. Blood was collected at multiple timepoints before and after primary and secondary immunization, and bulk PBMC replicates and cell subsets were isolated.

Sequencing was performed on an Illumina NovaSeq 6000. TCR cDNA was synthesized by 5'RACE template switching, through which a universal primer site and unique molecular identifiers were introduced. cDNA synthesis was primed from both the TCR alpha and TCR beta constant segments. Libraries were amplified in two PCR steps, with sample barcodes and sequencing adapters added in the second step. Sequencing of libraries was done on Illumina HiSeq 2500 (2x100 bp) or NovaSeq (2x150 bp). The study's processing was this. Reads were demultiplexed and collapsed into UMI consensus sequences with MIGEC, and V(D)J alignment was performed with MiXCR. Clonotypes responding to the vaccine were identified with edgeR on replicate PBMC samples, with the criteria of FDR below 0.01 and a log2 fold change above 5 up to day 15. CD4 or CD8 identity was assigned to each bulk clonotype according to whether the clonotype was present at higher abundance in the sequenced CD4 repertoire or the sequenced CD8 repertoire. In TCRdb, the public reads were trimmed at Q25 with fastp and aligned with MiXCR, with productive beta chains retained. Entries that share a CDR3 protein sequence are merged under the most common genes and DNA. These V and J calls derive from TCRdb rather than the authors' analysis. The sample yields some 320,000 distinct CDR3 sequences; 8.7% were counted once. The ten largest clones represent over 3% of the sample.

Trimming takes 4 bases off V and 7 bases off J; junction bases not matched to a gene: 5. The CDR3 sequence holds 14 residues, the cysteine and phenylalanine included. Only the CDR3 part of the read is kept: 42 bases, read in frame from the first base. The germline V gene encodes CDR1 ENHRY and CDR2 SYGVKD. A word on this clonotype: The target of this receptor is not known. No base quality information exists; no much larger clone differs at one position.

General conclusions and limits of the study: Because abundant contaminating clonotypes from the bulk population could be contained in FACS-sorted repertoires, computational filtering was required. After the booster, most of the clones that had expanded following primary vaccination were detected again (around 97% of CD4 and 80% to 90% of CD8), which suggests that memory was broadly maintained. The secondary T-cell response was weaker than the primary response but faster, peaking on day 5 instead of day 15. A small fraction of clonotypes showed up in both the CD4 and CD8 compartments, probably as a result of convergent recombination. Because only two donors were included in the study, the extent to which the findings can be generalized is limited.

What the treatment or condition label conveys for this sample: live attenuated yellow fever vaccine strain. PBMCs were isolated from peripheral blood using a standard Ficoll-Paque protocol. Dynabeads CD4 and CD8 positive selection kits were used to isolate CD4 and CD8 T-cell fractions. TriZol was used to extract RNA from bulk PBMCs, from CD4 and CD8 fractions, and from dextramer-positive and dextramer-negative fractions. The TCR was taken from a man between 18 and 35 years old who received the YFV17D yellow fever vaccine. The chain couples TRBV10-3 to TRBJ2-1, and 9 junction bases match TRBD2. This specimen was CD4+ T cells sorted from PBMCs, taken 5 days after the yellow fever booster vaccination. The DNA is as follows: TGTGCCATCAGTGGACTAGCGGACTATAATGAGCAGTTCTTC. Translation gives CAISGLADYNEQFF.